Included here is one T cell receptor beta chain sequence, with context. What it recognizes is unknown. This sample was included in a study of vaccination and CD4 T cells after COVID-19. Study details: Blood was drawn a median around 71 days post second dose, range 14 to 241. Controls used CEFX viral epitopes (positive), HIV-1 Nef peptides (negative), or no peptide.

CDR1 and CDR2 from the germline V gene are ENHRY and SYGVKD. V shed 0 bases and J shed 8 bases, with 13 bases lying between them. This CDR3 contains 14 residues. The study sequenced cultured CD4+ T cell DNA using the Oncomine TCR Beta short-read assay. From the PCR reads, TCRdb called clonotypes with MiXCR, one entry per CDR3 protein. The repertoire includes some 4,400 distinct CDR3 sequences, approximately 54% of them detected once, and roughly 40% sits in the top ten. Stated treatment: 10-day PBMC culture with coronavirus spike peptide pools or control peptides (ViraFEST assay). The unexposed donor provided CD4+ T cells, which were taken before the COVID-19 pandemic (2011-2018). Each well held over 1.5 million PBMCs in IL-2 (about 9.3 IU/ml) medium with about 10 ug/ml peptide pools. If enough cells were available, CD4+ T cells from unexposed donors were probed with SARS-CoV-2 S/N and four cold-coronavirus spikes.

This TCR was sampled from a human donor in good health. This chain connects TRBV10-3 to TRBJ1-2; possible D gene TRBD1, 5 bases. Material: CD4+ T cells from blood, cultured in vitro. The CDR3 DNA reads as TGTGCCATCAGTGAGTCGGGGCAGGGCGGAGGCTACACCTTC. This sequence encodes CAISESGQGGGYTF.